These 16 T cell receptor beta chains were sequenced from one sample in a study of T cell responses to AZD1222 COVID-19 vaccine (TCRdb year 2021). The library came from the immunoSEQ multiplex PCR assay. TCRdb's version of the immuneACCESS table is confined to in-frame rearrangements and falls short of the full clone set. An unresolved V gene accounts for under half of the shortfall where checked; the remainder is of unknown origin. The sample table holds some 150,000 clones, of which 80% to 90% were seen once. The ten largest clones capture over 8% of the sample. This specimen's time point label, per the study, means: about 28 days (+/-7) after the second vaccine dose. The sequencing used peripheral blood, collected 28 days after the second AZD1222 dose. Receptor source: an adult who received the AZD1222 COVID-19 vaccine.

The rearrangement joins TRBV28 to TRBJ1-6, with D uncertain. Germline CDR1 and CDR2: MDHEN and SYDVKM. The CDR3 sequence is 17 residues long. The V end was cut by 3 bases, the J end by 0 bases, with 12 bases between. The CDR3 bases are TGTGCCAGCAGTTTTCCCCAAAGGAGCTCCTATAATTCACCCCTCCACTTT. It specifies CASSFPQRSSYNSPLHF.

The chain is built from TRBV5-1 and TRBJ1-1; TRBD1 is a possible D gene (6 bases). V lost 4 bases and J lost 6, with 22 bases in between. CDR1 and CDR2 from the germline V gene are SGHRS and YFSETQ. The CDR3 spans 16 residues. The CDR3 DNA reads TGCGCCAGCAGCCATGACGTCTTAGGGGGACTCGCTGAAGCTTTCTTT. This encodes CASSHDVLGGLAEAFF.

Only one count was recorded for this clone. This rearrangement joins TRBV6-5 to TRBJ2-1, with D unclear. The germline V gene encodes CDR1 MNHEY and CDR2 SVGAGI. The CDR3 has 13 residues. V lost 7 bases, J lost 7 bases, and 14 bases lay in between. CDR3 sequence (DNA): TGTGCCAGCACCCCCAGGCCCCAAAATGAGCAGTTCTTC. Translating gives CASTPRPQNEQFF.

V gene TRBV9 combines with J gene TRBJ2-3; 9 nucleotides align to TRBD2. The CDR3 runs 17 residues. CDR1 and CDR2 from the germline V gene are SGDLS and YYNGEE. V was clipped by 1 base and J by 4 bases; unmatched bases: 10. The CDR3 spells CASSVLGSGRMADTQYF. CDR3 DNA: TGTGCCAGCAGCGTACTAGGGAGCGGGAGGATGGCAGATACGCAGTATTTT.

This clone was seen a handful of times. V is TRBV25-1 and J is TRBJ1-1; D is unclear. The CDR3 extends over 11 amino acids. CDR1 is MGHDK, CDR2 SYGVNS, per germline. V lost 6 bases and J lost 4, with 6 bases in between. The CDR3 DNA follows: TGTGCCAGCAGGGAGGTCACTGAAGCTTTCTTT. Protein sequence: CASREVTEAFF.

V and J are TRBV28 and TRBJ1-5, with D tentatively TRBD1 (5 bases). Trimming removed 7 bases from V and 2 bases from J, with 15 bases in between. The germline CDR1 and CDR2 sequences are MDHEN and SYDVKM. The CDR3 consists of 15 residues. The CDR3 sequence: CASNLQGVRNQPQHF. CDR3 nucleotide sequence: TGTGCCAGCAACCTCCAGGGAGTTCGCAATCAGCCCCAGCATTTT.

This chain's CDR3 is CASSLGLSLLYEQYF. The CDR3 region has the DNA TGTGCCAGCAGCCTGGGACTGTCCTTACTCTACGAGCAGTACTTC. The chain links TRBV3-1 (or the pseudogene TRBV3-2) to TRBJ2-7, with D possibly being TRBD2 (6 bases). The V end lost 4 bases, the J end lost 3 bases, and 16 bases lay between the germline ends. Per germline, CDR1 LGHDT and CDR2 YNNKEL (reference sequence). The CDR3 contains 15 residues.

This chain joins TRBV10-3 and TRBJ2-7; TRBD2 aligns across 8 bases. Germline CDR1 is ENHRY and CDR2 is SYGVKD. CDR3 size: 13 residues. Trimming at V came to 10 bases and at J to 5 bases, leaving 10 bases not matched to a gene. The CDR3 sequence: CASKSGTSNEQYF. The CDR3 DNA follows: TGTGCCAGTAAGTCCGGGACTAGTAACGAGCAGTACTTC.

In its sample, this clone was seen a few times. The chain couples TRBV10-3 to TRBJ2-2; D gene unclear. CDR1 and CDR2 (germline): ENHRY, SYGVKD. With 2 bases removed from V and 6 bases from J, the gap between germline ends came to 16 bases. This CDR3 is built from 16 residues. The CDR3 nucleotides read TGTGCCATCAGTGAGAGTACCGTTCTCCGAGCCGGGGAGCTGTTTTTT. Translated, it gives CAISESTVLRAGELFF.

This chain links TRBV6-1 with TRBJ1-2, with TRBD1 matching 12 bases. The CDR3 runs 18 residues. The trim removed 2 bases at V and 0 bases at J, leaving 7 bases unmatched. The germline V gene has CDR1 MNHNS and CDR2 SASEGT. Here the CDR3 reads CASSERGTGGLANYGYTF. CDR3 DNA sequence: TGTGCCAGCAGTGAAAGAGGGACAGGGGGCTTAGCTAACTATGGCTACACCTTC.

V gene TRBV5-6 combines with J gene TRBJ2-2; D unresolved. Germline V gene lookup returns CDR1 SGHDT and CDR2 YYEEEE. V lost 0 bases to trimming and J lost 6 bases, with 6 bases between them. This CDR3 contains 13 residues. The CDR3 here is CASSLVVPGELFF. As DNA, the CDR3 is TGTGCCAGCAGCTTGGTCGTTCCCGGGGAGCTGTTTTTT.

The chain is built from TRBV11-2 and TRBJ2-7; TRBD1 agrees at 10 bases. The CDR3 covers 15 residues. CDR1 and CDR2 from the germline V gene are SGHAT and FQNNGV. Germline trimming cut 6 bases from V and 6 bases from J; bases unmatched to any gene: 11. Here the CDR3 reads CASRHRTGGTVEQYF. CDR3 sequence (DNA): TGTGCCAGCAGACATAGGACAGGGGGAACTGTCGAGCAGTACTTC. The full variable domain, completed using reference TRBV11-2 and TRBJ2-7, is EAGVAQSPRYKIIEKRQSVAFWCNPISGHATLYWYQQILGQGPKLLIQFQNNGVVDDSQLPKDRFSAERLKGVDSTLKIQPAKLEDSAVYLCASRHRTGGTVEQYFGPGTRLTVT.

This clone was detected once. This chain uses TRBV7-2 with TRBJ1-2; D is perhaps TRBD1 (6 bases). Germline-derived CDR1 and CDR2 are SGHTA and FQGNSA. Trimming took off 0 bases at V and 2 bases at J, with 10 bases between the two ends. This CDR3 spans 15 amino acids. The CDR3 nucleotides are TGTGCCAGCAGCTTAGCCGGTCAGGGGAACTATGGCTACACCTTC. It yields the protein CASSLAGQGNYGYTF. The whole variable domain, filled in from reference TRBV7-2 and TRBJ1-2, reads GAGVSQSPSNKVTEKGKDVELRCDPISGHTALYWYRQSLGQGLEFLIYFQGNSAPDKSGLPSDRFSAERTGGSVSTLTIQRTQQEDSAVYLCASSLAGQGNYGYTFGSGTRLTVV.

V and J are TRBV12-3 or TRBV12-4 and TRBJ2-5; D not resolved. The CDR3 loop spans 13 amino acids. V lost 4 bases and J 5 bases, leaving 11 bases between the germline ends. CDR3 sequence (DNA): TGTGCCAGCAGTTCCGGTACATTGGAGACCCAGTACTTC. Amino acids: CASSSGTLETQYF.

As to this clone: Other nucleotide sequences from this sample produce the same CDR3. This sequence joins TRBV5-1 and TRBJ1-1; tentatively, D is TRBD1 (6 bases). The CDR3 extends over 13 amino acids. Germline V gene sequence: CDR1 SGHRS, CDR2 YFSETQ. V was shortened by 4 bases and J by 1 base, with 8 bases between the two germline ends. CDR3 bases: TGCGCCAGCAGCAGACAGGAGAACACTGAAGCTTTCTTT. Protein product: CASSRQENTEAFF.

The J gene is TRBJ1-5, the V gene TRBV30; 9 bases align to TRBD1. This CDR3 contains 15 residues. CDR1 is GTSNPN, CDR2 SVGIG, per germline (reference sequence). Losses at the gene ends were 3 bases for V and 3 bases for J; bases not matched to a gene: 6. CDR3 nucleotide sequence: TGTGCCTGGAGCAGGGGACAGGGAGACAATCAGCCCCAGCATTTT. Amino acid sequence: CAWSRGQGDNQPQHF.